The rows below give T cell receptor beta chains drawn from one sample of a study of graft-versus-host responses after intestinal transplantation. These receptors' antigens are unknown. Sequencing was performed with immunoSEQ multiplex PCR; in TCRdb, only in-frame clones are kept and a portion is missing. The profile covers approximately 88,000 clones, with approximately 94% appearing a single time and about 0.2% taken by the ten largest. The sequencing used unstimulated CD4+ T cells sorted from spleen or lymph node cells, collected before transplant. The source of these receptors is a human donor who was the organ donor for an intestinal transplant. CDR3s include the opening cysteine and the closing phenylalanine or tryptophan. Fields, in order: V gene, D gene, J gene, clone size, CDR3 DNA, CDR3 protein. D genes are given only for firm matches. Size values are once, few and many counts, or a class for expanded clones, and some rows have none.

V gene: TRBV6-5
D gene: .
J gene: TRBJ2-1
clone size: .
CDR3 DNA: TGTGCCAGCAGGAAAGACAATGAGCAGTTCTTC
CDR3 protein: CASRKDNEQFF

V gene: TRBV4-1
D gene: .
J gene: TRBJ2-7
clone size: .
CDR3 DNA: TGCGCCAGCAGCCAAGAGCCCCTCCCGACAGCCTACGAGCAGTACTTC
CDR3 protein: CASSQEPLPTAYEQYF

V gene: TRBV25-1
D gene: TRBD1
J gene: TRBJ1-5
clone size: .
CDR3 DNA: TGTGCCAGCAGTGAAGGCCGACAGGGGGGGAACAATCAGCCCCAGCATTTT
CDR3 protein: CASSEGRQGGNNQPQHF

V gene: TRBV12-5
D gene: TRBD2
J gene: TRBJ2-3
clone size: .
CDR3 DNA: TGTGCTAGTGGTCCACGTCGTGCGGCTAGCGGGGGCTCCGATACGCAGTATTTT
CDR3 protein: CASGPRRAASGGSDTQYF

V gene: TRBV7-9
D gene: TRBD1
J gene: TRBJ1-1
clone size: .
CDR3 DNA: TGTGCCAGCAGCCGACAGGGCATGAACACTGAAGCTTTCTTT
CDR3 protein: CASSRQGMNTEAFF

V gene: TRBV11-3
D gene: .
J gene: TRBJ2-7
clone size: .
CDR3 DNA: TGTGCCAGCAGCTTAAAACCGGGGTCTAACTACGAGCAGTACTTC
CDR3 protein: CASSLKPGSNYEQYF

V gene: TRBV5-1
D gene: TRBD1
J gene: TRBJ2-3
clone size: once
CDR3 DNA: TGCGCCAGCAGCTTGGGACAGGGGGTCCTATCTACAGATACGCAGTATTTT
CDR3 protein: CASSLGQGVLSTDTQYF

V gene: TRBV14
D gene: .
J gene: TRBJ1-3
clone size: .
CDR3 DNA: TGTGCCAGTAATCAAAAGGGGCGCTCTGGAAACACCATATATTTT
CDR3 protein: CASNQKGRSGNTIYF

V gene: TRBV7-2
D gene: .
J gene: TRBJ2-1
clone size: .
CDR3 DNA: TGTGCCAGCAGGGAGGACAATTTCAACAATGAGCAGTTCTTC
CDR3 protein: CASREDNFNNEQFF

V gene: TRBV6-1
D gene: .
J gene: TRBJ1-6
clone size: .
CDR3 DNA: TGTGCCACACGCGAAGGGAGATCACCCCTCCACTTT
CDR3 protein: CATREGRSPLHF

V gene: TRBV7-3
D gene: .
J gene: TRBJ1-1
clone size: .
CDR3 DNA: TGTGCCAGCAGCTTAACATCCGGGGCCGGACTCACTGAAGCTTTCTTT
CDR3 protein: CASSLTSGAGLTEAFF

V gene: TRBV19
D gene: .
J gene: TRBJ2-3
clone size: .
CDR3 DNA: TGTGCCAGTAGTAAAAAGGGAGCAGGGGATCCTCAACTGAACGTTTATACGCAGTATTTT
CDR3 protein: CASSKKGAGDPQLNVYTQYF

V gene: TRBV6-5
D gene: TRBD1
J gene: TRBJ1-5
clone size: .
CDR3 DNA: TGTGCCAGCAGCCGGGGACAGGGAAGCAATCAGCCCCAGCATTTT
CDR3 protein: CASSRGQGSNQPQHF

V gene: TRBV6-1
D gene: .
J gene: TRBJ2-1
clone size: once
CDR3 DNA: TGTGCCATACAAAAAACAATGAGCGGCTACAATGAGCAGTTCTTC
CDR3 protein: CAIQKTMSGYNEQFF

V gene: TRBV27
D gene: TRBD1
J gene: TRBJ1-2
clone size: .
CDR3 DNA: TGTGCCAGCAGTCCCGGGACAGGGAGGATCTATGGCTACACCTTC
CDR3 protein: CASSPGTGRIYGYTF

V gene: TRBV10-3
D gene: TRBD1
J gene: TRBJ1-1
clone size: .
CDR3 DNA: TGTGCCATCAGGGAACAGGGGCCGAACACTGAAGCTTTCTTT
CDR3 protein: CAIREQGPNTEAFF

V gene: TRBV7-2
D gene: .
J gene: TRBJ1-3
clone size: once
CDR3 DNA: TGTGCCAGCAGCCCCCAAGGGGCGGGAAACACCATATATTTT
CDR3 protein: CASSPQGAGNTIYF

V gene: TRBV9
D gene: TRBD1
J gene: TRBJ1-4
clone size: .
CDR3 DNA: TGTGCCAGCAGCCCATGGGACAGTCCTAGTTATGAAAAACTGTTTTTT
CDR3 protein: CASSPWDSPSYEKLFF

V gene: TRBV5-1
D gene: .
J gene: TRBJ2-3
clone size: once
CDR3 DNA: TGCGCCAGCAGCTTGGAAGGGGGCACAGATACGCAGTATTTT
CDR3 protein: CASSLEGGTDTQYF

V gene: TRBV19
D gene: .
J gene: TRBJ2-7
clone size: .
CDR3 DNA: TGTGCCAGTAGTATCCAGGGGGGGTCGGGTGAGCAGTACTTC
CDR3 protein: CASSIQGGSGEQYF

V gene: TRBV25-1
D gene: .
J gene: TRBJ2-7
clone size: .
CDR3 DNA: TGTGCCAGCAGTGAATTTGTAGGCTACGAGCAGTACTTC
CDR3 protein: CASSEFVGYEQYF

V gene: TRBV4-1
D gene: .
J gene: TRBJ1-1
clone size: .
CDR3 DNA: TGCGCCAGCAGCCCTTATCAGTTGAACACTGAAGCTTTCTTT
CDR3 protein: CASSPYQLNTEAFF

V gene: TRBV7-9
D gene: .
J gene: TRBJ1-4
clone size: .
CDR3 DNA: TGTGCCAGCAGCTTACAGGGGATTGGGGAAAAACTGTTTTTT
CDR3 protein: CASSLQGIGEKLFF

V gene: TRBV4-2
D gene: .
J gene: TRBJ2-1
clone size: once
CDR3 DNA: TGTGCCAGCAGCCAAGATCTGCTTCGCGAGCAGTTCTTC
CDR3 protein: CASSQDLLREQFF

V gene: TRBV6-5
D gene: .
J gene: TRBJ1-2
clone size: .
CDR3 DNA: TGTGCCAGCATGAGCCGAGGACAGATAAACTATGGCTACACCTTC
CDR3 protein: CASMSRGQINYGYTF

V gene: TRBV23-1
D gene: .
J gene: TRBJ1-1
clone size: few
CDR3 DNA: TGCGCCAGCAGTCAATCAGGGACGGATGAAGCTTTCTTT
CDR3 protein: CASSQSGTDEAFF

V gene: TRBV10-2
D gene: .
J gene: TRBJ2-1
clone size: .
CDR3 DNA: TGCGCCAGCAGCCCACCATGGCTGAATGAGCAGTTCTTC
CDR3 protein: CASSPPWLNEQFF

V gene: TRBV2
D gene: .
J gene: TRBJ2-7
clone size: .
CDR3 DNA: TGTGCCAGCAGAAACCGCTACGAGCAGTACTTC
CDR3 protein: CASRNRYEQYF

V gene: TRBV7-9
D gene: .
J gene: TRBJ2-5
clone size: .
CDR3 DNA: TGTGCCAGCAGCTTACAGGGGCAGGGAGAGACCCAGTACTTC
CDR3 protein: CASSLQGQGETQYF

V gene: TRBV5-1
D gene: .
J gene: TRBJ2-7
clone size: .
CDR3 DNA: TGCGCCAGCAGCTCCCTCCTGGGGGCATCGTACGAGCAGTACTTC
CDR3 protein: CASSSLLGASYEQYF

V gene: TRBV6-1
D gene: .
J gene: TRBJ2-2
clone size: once
CDR3 DNA: TGTGCCAGCATGTTAGGGGCGGACACCGGGGAGCTGTTTTTT
CDR3 protein: CASMLGADTGELFF

V gene: TRBV7-2
D gene: TRBD1
J gene: TRBJ1-1
clone size: .
CDR3 DNA: TGTGCCAGCAGCTACGGGACAGGGGGCTCGACGGACACTGAAGCTTTCTTT
CDR3 protein: CASSYGTGGSTDTEAFF

V gene: TRBV5-8
D gene: .
J gene: TRBJ2-7
clone size: .
CDR3 DNA: TGTGCCAGCAGCCAGGCCTACGAGCAGTACTTC
CDR3 protein: CASSQAYEQYF

V gene: TRBV18
D gene: .
J gene: TRBJ2-7
clone size: .
CDR3 DNA: TGTGCCAGCTCACCACTCATGGGAGAGCAGTACTTC
CDR3 protein: CASSPLMGEQYF

V gene: TRBV4-1
D gene: TRBD1
J gene: TRBJ2-3
clone size: .
CDR3 DNA: TGCGCCAGCAGCCAAGTAGTTCGGACAGGGGTTGCAGATACGCAGTATTTT
CDR3 protein: CASSQVVRTGVADTQYF

V gene: TRBV4-3
D gene: .
J gene: TRBJ2-5
clone size: .
CDR3 DNA: TGCGCCAGCAGCCAATCGACCGGCGAGACCCAGTACTTC
CDR3 protein: CASSQSTGETQYF